The 18 T cell receptor beta chains reported below all come from one sample, sequenced in a study of radiation and T cells in renal cell carcinoma. The data were produced by immunoSEQ multiplex PCR, yet TCRdb's version contains in-frame clones alone and is incomplete. The data hold fewer than 85,000 clones, with about 88% observed a single time. Described time point: blood 4 weeks post-SBRT, at nephrectomy. The treatment denotes: 15 Gy SBRT to primary tumor, nephrectomy 4 weeks later. Sequencing used blood, obtained from a patient whose treatment included radiotherapy and nephrectomy. These receptors were obtained from a woman aged 70 to 79 with renal cell carcinoma.

V is TRBV18 and J is TRBJ1-2; D ambiguous. The CDR3 runs to 15 residues. Germline V gives CDR1 KGHSH, CDR2 LQKENI. The V and J ends lost 3 bases and 0 bases respectively, with 11 bases between them. CDR3 in amino acids: CASSPRAATNYGYTF. CDR3 coding DNA: TGTGCCAGCTCACCGCGGGCAGCCACTAACTATGGCTACACCTTC.

The chain's CDR3 is CASSFGGIREDEQFF. The CDR3, as DNA: TGTGCCAGCAGCTTCGGGGGAATTCGCGAGGATGAGCAGTTCTTC. V usage is TRBV11-2 and J usage is TRBJ2-1; D perhaps matches TRBD2 (6 bases). Trimming left V 3 bases short and J 8 bases short, with 17 bases between. Germline CDR1 SGHAT, CDR2 FQNNGV. The CDR3 contains 15 residues.

Here the CDR3 reads CASSLIGGNTEAFF. The CDR3 region has the DNA TGTGCCAGCAGCTTAATCGGGGGTAACACTGAAGCTTTCTTT. The genes are TRBV7-9 and TRBJ1-1; possible D gene TRBD1, 5 bases. Germline CDR1 SEHNR, CDR2 FQNEAQ (reference sequence). Trimming cost V 2 bases and J 2 bases, with 9 bases left between them. The CDR3 runs 14 residues.

CDR3 nucleotides: TGTGCCAGCAGCCGGCGGGGGAACACTGAAGCTTTCTTT. Protein sequence: CASSRRGNTEAFF. The chain employs TRBV25-1 and TRBJ1-1; D gene unclear. V lost 6 bases to trimming and J lost 1 base, with 9 bases between them. In germline, CDR1 is MGHDK, CDR2 SYGVNS. The CDR3 runs 13 residues. Based on the CDR3 plus reference TRBV25-1 and TRBJ1-1, the full variable domain is EADIYQTPRYLVIGTGKKITLECSQTMGHDKMYWYQQDPGMELHLIHYSYGVNSTEKGDLSSESTVSRIRTEHFPLTLESARPSHTSQYLCASSRRGNTEAFFGQGTRLTVV.

J is TRBJ2-2 and V is TRBV4-2; TRBD1 matches 10 bases. With 4 bases clipped from V and 5 bases from J, the junction kept 1 base outside the gene matches. The CDR3 contains 14 residues. CDR1 LGHNA and CDR2 YNFKEQ come from the germline V gene. The CDR3 DNA sequence: TGTGCCAGCAGCCGGGACAGGGGAACCGGGGAGCTGTTTTTT. Translation gives CASSRDRGTGELFF.

V and J are TRBV2 and TRBJ1-1; D gene ambiguous. CDR1 is SNHLY and CDR2 is FYNNEI in the germline V gene. CDR3 length: 12 amino acids. V shed 4 bases and J shed 1 base, with 4 bases lying between them. CDR3 protein: CASSVGNTEAFF. The CDR3, as DNA: TGTGCCAGCAGTGTCGGGAACACTGAAGCTTTCTTT.

The chain recombines TRBV4-3 with TRBJ2-1; 9 bases fit TRBD2. The CDR3 covers 16 residues. Trimming removed 4 bases from V and 9 bases from J; junction bases left unmatched: 13. The V gene's germline CDR1 is LGHNA and CDR2 YSLEER. The CDR3 sequence is CASSPLGGGALSEQFF. The CDR3 region has the DNA TGCGCCAGCAGCCCTTTGGGCGGGGGGGCCTTGAGTGAGCAGTTCTTC.

This chain joins TRBV19 and TRBJ1-6, with 10 nucleotides matching TRBD1. The CDR3 loop spans 13 amino acids. With V trimmed by 10 bases and J by 11 bases, 8 bases remained unmatched. Germline V lookup: CDR1 LNHDA, CDR2 SQIVND (reference sequence). The CDR3 DNA sequence: TGTGCCACTGCCGGGACAGGGGTAACACCCCTCCACTTT. It is translated as CATAGTGVTPLHF. Based on the CDR3 plus reference TRBV19 and TRBJ1-6, the full variable domain is DGGITQSPKYLFRKEGQNVTLSCEQNLNHDAMYWYRQDPGQGLRLIYYSQIVNDFQKGDIAEGYSVSREKKESFPLTVTSAQKNPTAFYLCATAGTGVTPLHFGNGTRLTVT.

The chain employs TRBV3-2 and TRBJ1-2. TRBV3-2 is a pseudogene locus. CDR3 length: 8 amino acids. CDR3 nucleotide sequence: TGTGCCCTCTCGTTCCACGCCTTC. Amino acid sequence: CALSFHAF.

This clone came up once. The chain links TRBV19 to TRBJ2-7; no definite D call. Germline CDR1 is LNHDA and CDR2 is SQIVND (reference sequence). V was shortened by 8 bases and J by 3 bases, with 14 bases between the two germline ends. The CDR3 length is 13 residues. The chain's CDR3 is CASSKGNVYEQYF. The CDR3, as DNA: TGTGCCAGTTCGAAGGGAAACGTCTACGAGCAGTACTTC.

V gene TRBV29-1 combines with J gene TRBJ2-7, with a possible D match to TRBD1 (6 bases). CDR1 and CDR2 (germline): SQVTM, ANQGSEA. The CDR3 sequence is 12 residues long. The ends were cut back, 7 bases at V and 2 bases at J, with 12 bases in the middle. CDR3 sequence reads: CSGKTGPYEQYF. CDR3 bases: TGCAGCGGGAAGACAGGTCCCTACGAGCAGTACTTC.

This chain joins TRBV11-2 and TRBJ2-7; weak D call: TRBD2 (5 bases). CDR3 size: 15 residues. Germline V gene sequence: CDR1 SGHAT, CDR2 FQNNGV. V lost 4 bases and J lost 4, with 17 bases in between. This CDR3 reads CASSSKRIPHYEQYF. The CDR3 DNA sequence: TGTGCCAGCAGCTCTAAGCGGATACCCCATTACGAGCAGTACTTC.

The rearrangement links TRBV19 to TRBJ2-1, with a possible D match to TRBD1 (5 bases). Deletions cut 5 bases from V and 7 bases from J, with 18 bases between. The CDR3 has 15 amino acids. CDR1 is LNHDA and CDR2 is SQIVND in the germline V gene (reference sequence). The CDR3 loop reads CASSFQGRWGNEQFF. DNA for the CDR3: TGTGCCAGTAGTTTCCAGGGCAGGTGGGGAAATGAGCAGTTCTTC.

V gene TRBV28 combines with J gene TRBJ1-2, with no clear D. Germline V CDR1 and CDR2: MDHEN, SYDVKM. Trimming cost V 6 bases and J 8 bases, with 7 bases left between them. The CDR3 extends over 10 amino acids. In DNA form, the CDR3 reads TGTGCCAGCAGGGGAAGCGGCTACACCTTC. This gives the protein CASRGSGYTF.

Only a few counts were recorded for this clone. The chain carries TRBV5-4 and TRBJ1-1; weak D call: TRBD1 (5 bases). V was pared by 0 bases and J by 4 bases, with 10 bases between. Germline V gene sequence: CDR1 SGHNT, CDR2 YYREEE (reference sequence). The CDR3 contains 14 residues. CDR3 sequence: CASSLAGPSTEAFF. The CDR3 coding sequence is TGTGCCAGCAGCTTGGCGGGACCTAGCACTGAAGCTTTCTTT. Filled out from reference TRBV5-4 and TRBJ1-1, the complete variable domain reads ETGVTQSPTHLIKTRGQQVTLRCSSQSGHNTVSWYQQALGQGPQFIFQYYREEENGRGNFPPRFSGLQFPNYSSELNVNALELDDSALYLCASSLAGPSTEAFFGQGTRLTVV.

The J gene is TRBJ1-4, the V gene TRBV28; 8 nucleotides line up with TRBD1. V lost 1 base, J lost 8 bases, and 9 bases stayed unmatched. Germline V gives CDR1 MDHEN, CDR2 SYDVKM. The CDR3 extends over 16 amino acids. The CDR3 protein is CASSLSGGAGVEKLFF. The CDR3, as DNA: TGTGCCAGCAGTTTATCAGGGGGCGCGGGTGTGGAAAAACTGTTTTTT.

The V call is TRBV30, the J call TRBJ2-1, with 9 bases lining up with TRBD2. Per germline, CDR1 GTSNPN and CDR2 SVGIG (reference sequence). The CDR3 is 13 amino acids. Unmatched junction bases numbered 6, after V lost 7 bases and J lost 5 bases. CDR3 protein: CASSQRGDNEQFF. CDR3 nucleotides: TGTGCCTCGAGCCAGCGGGGGGACAATGAGCAGTTCTTC.

The V and J genes are TRBV5-6 and TRBJ1-2, with D uncertain. Germline-derived CDR1 and CDR2 are SGHDT and YYEEEE. Trimming took 4 bases from V and 3 from J, leaving 16 bases between them. The CDR3 sequence is 15 residues long. The CDR3 coding sequence is TGTGCCAGCAGCCCCTCGCCCGCGAGGGACTATGGCTACACCTTC. Amino acid sequence: CASSPSPARDYGYTF. Full variable domain (remainder filled in from reference TRBV5-6 and TRBJ1-2): DAGVTQSPTHLIKTRGQQVTLRCSPKSGHDTVSWYQQALGQGPQFIFQYYEEEERQRGNFPDRFSGHQFPNYSSELNVNALLLGDSALYLCASSPSPARDYGYTFGSGTRLTVV.